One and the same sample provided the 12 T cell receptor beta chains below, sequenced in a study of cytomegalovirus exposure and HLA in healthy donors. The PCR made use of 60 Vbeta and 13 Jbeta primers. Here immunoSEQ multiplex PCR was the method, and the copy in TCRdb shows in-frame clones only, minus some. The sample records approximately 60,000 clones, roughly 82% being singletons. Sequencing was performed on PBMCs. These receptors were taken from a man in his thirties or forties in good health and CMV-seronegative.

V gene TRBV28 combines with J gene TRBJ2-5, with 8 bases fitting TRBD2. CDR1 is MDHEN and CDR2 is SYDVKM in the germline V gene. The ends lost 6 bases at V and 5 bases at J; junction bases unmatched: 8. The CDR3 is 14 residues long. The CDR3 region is CASSYPGLGETQYF. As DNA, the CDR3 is TGTGCCAGCAGCTATCCGGGACTAGGGGAGACCCAGTACTTC.

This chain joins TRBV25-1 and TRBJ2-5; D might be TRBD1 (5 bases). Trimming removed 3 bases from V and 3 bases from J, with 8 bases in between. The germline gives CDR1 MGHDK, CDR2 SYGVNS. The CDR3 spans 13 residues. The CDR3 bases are TGTGCCAGCAGTGATGACAGAAAAGAGACCCAGTACTTC. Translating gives CASSDDRKETQYF.

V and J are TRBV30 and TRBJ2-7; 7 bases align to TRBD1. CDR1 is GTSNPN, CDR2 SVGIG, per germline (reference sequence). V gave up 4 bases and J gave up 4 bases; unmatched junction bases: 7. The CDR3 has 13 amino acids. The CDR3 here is CAWMQRQGYEQYF. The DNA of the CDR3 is TGTGCCTGGATGCAGAGACAGGGTTACGAGCAGTACTTC. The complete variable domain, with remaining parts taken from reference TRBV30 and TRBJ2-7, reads SQTIHQWPATLVQPVGSPLSLECTVEGTSNPNLYWYRQAAGRGLQLLFYSVGIGQISSEVPQNLSASRPQDRQFILSSKKLLLSDSGFYLCAWMQRQGYEQYFGPGTRLTVT.

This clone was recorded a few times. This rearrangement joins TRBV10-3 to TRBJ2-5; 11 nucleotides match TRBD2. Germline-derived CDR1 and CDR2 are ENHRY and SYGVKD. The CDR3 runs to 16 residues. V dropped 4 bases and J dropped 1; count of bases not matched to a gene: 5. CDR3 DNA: TGTGCCATCAGTGGCCGACTAGCGGGGCCCCAAGAGACCCAGTACTTC. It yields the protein CAISGRLAGPQETQYF.

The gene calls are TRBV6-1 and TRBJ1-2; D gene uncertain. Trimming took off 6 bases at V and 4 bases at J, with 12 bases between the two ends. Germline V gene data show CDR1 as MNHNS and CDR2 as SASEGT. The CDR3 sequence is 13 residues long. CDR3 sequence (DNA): TGTGCCAGCAGGACCCTGGAGGCCTATGGCTACACCTTC. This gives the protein CASRTLEAYGYTF.

Written as DNA, the CDR3 is TGTGCCAGCTCACTATTAGGACAGGTCTATGGCTACACCTTC. Translated, it gives CASSLLGQVYGYTF. This rearrangement joins TRBV18 to TRBJ1-2; 7 bases line up with TRBD1. Germline V gene sequence: CDR1 KGHSH, CDR2 LQKENI. Trimming cost V 4 bases and J 4 bases; bases outside gene matches: 6. This CDR3 has 14 amino acids. Full variable domain (missing parts from reference TRBV18 and TRBJ1-2): NAGVMQNPRHLVRRRGQEARLRCSPMKGHSHVYWYRQLPEEGLKFMVYLQKENIIDESGMPKERFSAEFPKEGPSILRIQQVVRGDSAAYFCASSLLGQVYGYTFGSGTRLTVV.

In DNA, the CDR3 is TGTGCCAGCTCACCAGGGAGGGATCAGCCCCAGCATTTT. It is translated as CASSPGRDQPQHF. The chain employs TRBV18 and TRBJ1-5; D gene ambiguous. The CDR3 consists of 13 residues. Germline V CDR1 and CDR2: KGHSH, LQKENI. V was cut by 2 bases and J by 5 bases, with 7 bases left in between.

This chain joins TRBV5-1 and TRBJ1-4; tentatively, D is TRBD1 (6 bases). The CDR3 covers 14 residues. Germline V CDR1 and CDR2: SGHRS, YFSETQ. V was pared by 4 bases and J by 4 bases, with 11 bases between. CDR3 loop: CASSQDSYNEKLFF. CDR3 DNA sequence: TGCGCCAGCAGCCAGGACAGCTATAATGAAAAACTGTTTTTT.

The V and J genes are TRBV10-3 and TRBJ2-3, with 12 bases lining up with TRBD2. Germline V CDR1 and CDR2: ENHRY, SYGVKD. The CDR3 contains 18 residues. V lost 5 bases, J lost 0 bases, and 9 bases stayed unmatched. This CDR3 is CAISSPSGGASSTDTQYF. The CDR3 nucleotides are TGTGCCATCAGTTCACCTAGCGGGGGGGCATCAAGCACAGATACGCAGTATTTT.

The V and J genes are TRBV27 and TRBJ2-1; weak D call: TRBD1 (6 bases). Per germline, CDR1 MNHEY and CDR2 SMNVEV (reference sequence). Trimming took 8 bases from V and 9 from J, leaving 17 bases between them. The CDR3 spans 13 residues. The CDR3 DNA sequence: TGTGCCAGCCGCCAGACAGGCGCTGGTGAGCAGTTCTTC. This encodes CASRQTGAGEQFF.

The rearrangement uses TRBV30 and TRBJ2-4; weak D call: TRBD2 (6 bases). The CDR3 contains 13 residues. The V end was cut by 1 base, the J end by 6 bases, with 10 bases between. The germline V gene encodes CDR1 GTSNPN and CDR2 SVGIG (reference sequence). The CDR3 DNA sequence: TGTGCCTGGAGTGGGGGAGGCAGAAACATTCAGTACTTC. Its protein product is CAWSGGGRNIQYF.

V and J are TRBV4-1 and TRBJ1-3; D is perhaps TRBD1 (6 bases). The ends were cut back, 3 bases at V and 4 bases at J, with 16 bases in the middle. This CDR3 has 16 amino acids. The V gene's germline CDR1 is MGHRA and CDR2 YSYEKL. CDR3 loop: CASSHPDRFRGNTIYF. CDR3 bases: TGCGCCAGCAGCCATCCAGACAGGTTTCGAGGAAACACCATATATTTT.